The 29 T cell receptor beta chains below all came from one sample that was sequenced in a study of T-cell reconstitution after alpha-beta-depleted transplantation in children. TCRbeta library preparation incorporated unique molecular identifiers. One entry per CDR3 protein, called by TCRdb with MiXCR from the PCR reads. The sample lists about 360,000 distinct CDR3 sequences; roughly 15% were seen once. The sample here was PBMCs, taken from the stem cell graft. The receptors shown here come from a human donor who donated a stem cell graft to a child with Fanconi anemia.

The rearrangement uses TRBV5-4 and TRBJ2-7; D possibly corresponds to TRBD1 (5 bases). Germline V gene lookup returns CDR1 SGHNT and CDR2 YYREEE (reference sequence). The CDR3 totals 15 residues. Trimming stripped 0 bases from V and 6 bases from J, with 16 bases between. The CDR3 spells CASSLDSRQLGEQYF. In nucleotides, the CDR3 is TGTGCCAGCAGCTTGGACAGCAGACAGTTGGGCGAGCAGTACTTC.

The chain is built from TRBV4-3 and TRBJ1-5; D remains ambiguous. CDR1 is LGHNA and CDR2 is YSLEER in the germline V gene. V gave up 3 bases and J gave up 0 bases, with 9 bases separating them. This CDR3 spans 15 amino acids. The CDR3 loop is CASSHSGNSNQPQHF. CDR3 DNA: TGCGCCAGCAGCCACAGTGGGAATAGCAATCAGCCCCAGCATTTT.

This chain joins TRBV5-5 and TRBJ1-5; 7 bases align to TRBD1. J lost 0 bases, V lost 4 bases, and 4 bases had no gene match. Looked up from germline, CDR1 is SGHKS and CDR2 is YYEKEE (reference sequence). The CDR3 totals 15 residues. The CDR3 coding sequence is TGTGCCAGCAGCCCAGGACAGGTTAGCAATCAGCCCCAGCATTTT. Amino acid sequence: CASSPGQVSNQPQHF.

This clonotype was observed a handful of times. The chain couples TRBV20-1 to TRBJ2-1, with TRBD2 matching over 10 bases. V shed 0 bases and J 7 bases; nucleotides not matched to a gene: 3. The germline CDR1 and CDR2 sequences are DFQATT and SNEGSKA (reference sequence). This CDR3 comprises 14 residues. The CDR3 protein is CSARDSGGVNEQFF. As DNA, the CDR3 is TGCAGTGCTAGAGACAGCGGGGGGGTTAATGAGCAGTTCTTC.

This clonotype was picked up many times. The rearrangement uses TRBV5-1 and TRBJ2-3; D perhaps matches TRBD1 (6 bases). CDR3 length equals 16 residues. CDR1 SGHRS and CDR2 YFSETQ come from the germline V gene. V dropped 4 bases and J dropped 2 bases, with 17 bases sitting between them. CDR3 nucleotide sequence: TGCGCCAGCAGCACCTCCGGGACATCCTCCACAGATACGCAGTATTTT. Its translation: CASSTSGTSSTDTQYF.

This clonotype was seen more than once but under ten times. V is TRBV6-2 or TRBV6-3 and J is TRBJ2-2; the match to TRBD2 covers 7 bases. The CDR3 has 18 residues. Looked up from germline, CDR1 is MNHEY and CDR2 is SVGEGT. Trimming at V came to 2 bases and at J to 3 bases, leaving 12 bases not matched to a gene. CDR3 DNA: TGTGCCAGCAGTTACGGAGTCGAGGCTAGCGGAGACACCGGGGAGCTGTTTTTT. Protein product: CASSYGVEASGDTGELFF.

This chain connects TRBV4-3 to TRBJ2-5; D might be TRBD2 (6 bases). Germline CDR1 and CDR2: LGHNA and YSLEER. The V and J ends lost 0 bases and 5 bases respectively, with 19 bases between them. This CDR3 is built from 17 residues. The CDR3 DNA reads TGCGCCAGCAGCCAAGATTCCCCCGGGGGTCTCTCGGAGACCCAGTACTTC. Amino acid sequence: CASSQDSPGGLSETQYF.

This rearrangement joins TRBV10-3 to TRBJ2-1, with 10 bases lining up with TRBD1. The CDR3 is made up of 16 amino acids. Trimming cost V 8 bases and J 5 bases; bases outside gene matches: 12. Germline CDR1 reads ENHRY; CDR2 reads SYGVKD. CDR3 region: CAIRYSGQGLHNEQFF. DNA of the CDR3: TGTGCCATCCGATATTCGGGACAGGGGCTCCACAATGAGCAGTTCTTC.

This clonotype has a count of ten or more. The rearrangement uses TRBV5-1 and TRBJ2-1; no firm D call. The CDR3 has 13 residues. Germline values: CDR1 SGHRS, CDR2 YFSETQ. Trimming left V 0 bases short and J 5 bases short, with 6 bases between. DNA of the CDR3: TGCGCCAGCAGCTTGGCCCCGGACAATGAGCAGTTCTTC. It encodes CASSLAPDNEQFF.

The chain combines TRBV10-3 with TRBJ2-1, with TRBD1 matching over 7 bases. CDR1 ENHRY and CDR2 SYGVKD come from the germline V gene. This CDR3 is built from 15 residues. J gave up 7 bases and V 5 bases, and 11 bases lay outside the gene matches. CDR3 DNA sequence: TGTGCCATCAGTAAAGAACAGGGGTTGCGGAATGAGCAGTTCTTC. This gives the protein CAISKEQGLRNEQFF.

V usage is TRBV6-5 and J usage is TRBJ2-5; D is unresolved. The V end lost 1 base, the J end lost 4 bases, and 19 bases lay between the germline ends. The length of the CDR3 is 17 residues. CDR1 is MNHEY and CDR2 is SVGAGI in the germline V gene. CDR3 DNA: TGTGCCAGCAGTTACTTCCCCCGGAACACGGACGGAGAGACCCAGTACTTC. Its translation is CASSYFPRNTDGETQYF.

The chain employs TRBV27 and TRBJ2-1; D unclear. Germline CDR1 MNHEY, CDR2 SMNVEV (reference sequence). The CDR3 runs 14 residues. Trimming removed 5 bases at V and 6 bases at J, with 14 bases between. The CDR3 protein is CASSPHERSNEQFF. The CDR3 nucleotides read TGTGCCAGCAGTCCCCATGAGCGCTCCAATGAGCAGTTCTTC.

The rearrangement joins TRBV6-1 to TRBJ2-5, with D perhaps given as TRBD1 or TRBD2 (5 bases each). V was clipped by 6 bases and J by 3 bases, with 17 bases between them. The CDR3 contains 15 residues. Germline values: CDR1 MNHNS, CDR2 SASEGT. The CDR3 is CASSLMEAGKETQYF. Here the CDR3 DNA reads TGTGCCAGCAGCCTAATGGAGGCAGGGAAAGAGACCCAGTACTTC.

J is TRBJ2-1 and V is TRBV11-2; 9 bases align to TRBD2. Germline V lookup: CDR1 SGHAT, CDR2 FQNNGV. The CDR3 is made up of 16 amino acids. After removal of 1 base from V and 4 bases from J, the junction contained 5 bases not matched to a gene. The CDR3 DNA reads TGTGCCAGCAGCTTAGGGGGGAGCGGGGGGTACAATGAGCAGTTCTTC. It yields the protein CASSLGGSGGYNEQFF.

This clonotype was observed many times. The chain recombines TRBV24-1 with TRBJ2-1, with no clear D. CDR1 KGHDR and CDR2 SFDVKD come from the germline V gene. This CDR3 contains 16 residues. Trimming shortened V by 4 bases and J by 7 bases, and 19 bases separated the two germline ends. CDR3: CATSDSQPGQLNEQFF. CDR3 nucleotide sequence: TGTGCCACCAGTGACTCCCAACCTGGCCAGTTAAATGAGCAGTTCTTC.

The V and J genes are TRBV9 and TRBJ2-5, with 7 bases matching TRBD1. The trim removed 0 bases at V and 5 bases at J, leaving 7 bases unmatched. The CDR3 spans 15 residues. Germline assignment: CDR1 SGDLS and CDR2 YYNGEE. CDR3 nucleotides: TGTGCCAGCAGCGTAGAAGACAGGGAGTGGGAGACCCAGTACTTC. Translation gives CASSVEDREWETQYF.

This clonotype appeared many times. The chain uses TRBV12-3 or TRBV12-4 and TRBJ2-7, with 10 bases lining up with TRBD1. V gave up 6 bases and J gave up 2 bases; unmatched junction bases: 7. There are 15 residues in the CDR3. CDR3 bases: TGTGCCAGCAGCCTAGGACAGGGGGTTACCTACGAGCAGTACTTC. This encodes CASSLGQGVTYEQYF.

This clonotype was picked up many times. The rearrangement joins TRBV12-3 or TRBV12-4 to TRBJ2-3; 13 bases agree with TRBD2. The CDR3 spans 16 residues. With 5 bases clipped from V and 1 base from J, the junction kept 3 bases outside the gene matches. The CDR3 spells CASSTGTSGGTDTQYF. As DNA, the CDR3 is TGTGCCAGCAGTACCGGGACTAGCGGGGGCACAGATACGCAGTATTTT.

This clonotype has more than one count but fewer than ten. The chain couples TRBV4-3 to TRBJ2-3; no clear D. Germline V gene data show CDR1 as LGHNA and CDR2 as YSLEER. The CDR3 consists of 15 residues. Trimming pared 1 base from V and 2 bases from J, leaving 10 bases between. The CDR3 here is CASSQGTFYTDTQYF. CDR3 nucleotides: TGCGCCAGCAGCCAAGGGACCTTCTACACAGATACGCAGTATTTT.

J is TRBJ2-7 and V is TRBV5-1; D is unresolved. Trimming stripped 4 bases from V and 3 bases from J, with 17 bases between. The germline V gene encodes CDR1 SGHRS and CDR2 YFSETQ. The CDR3 extends over 15 amino acids. This chain's CDR3 is CASSPGEYSYYEQYF. Here the CDR3 DNA reads TGCGCCAGCAGCCCTGGAGAGTATTCTTACTACGAGCAGTACTTC.

The chain couples TRBV5-6 to TRBJ2-2; 10 positions agree with TRBD1. Trimming cost V 4 bases and J 5 bases; bases outside gene matches: 11. Germline CDR1 reads SGHDT; CDR2 reads YYEEEE. This CDR3 is 17 amino acids long. The CDR3 DNA follows: TGTGCCAGCAGCACCTTGACAGGGGGCAGTCGGACCGGGGAGCTGTTTTTT. It yields the protein CASSTLTGGSRTGELFF.

In its sample, this clonotype was seen many times. The rearrangement uses TRBV10-3 and TRBJ2-5, with 7 bases lining up with TRBD1. There are 14 residues in the CDR3. Germline values: CDR1 ENHRY, CDR2 SYGVKD. Losses at the gene ends were 4 bases for V and 4 bases for J; bases not matched to a gene: 6. CDR3 residues: CAISAQQGSETQYF. CDR3 DNA: TGTGCCATCAGTGCTCAACAGGGGTCAGAGACCCAGTACTTC.

The genes are TRBV5-5 and TRBJ1-1; D not resolved. This CDR3 is 14 amino acids long. V was clipped by 4 bases and J by 0 bases, with 10 bases between them. CDR1 and CDR2 (germline): SGHKS, YYEKEE (reference sequence). CDR3 DNA sequence: TGTGCCAGCAGCCGAGCCCGCATGAACACTGAAGCTTTCTTT. Protein product: CASSRARMNTEAFF.

This clonotype was counted between two and nine times. The chain couples TRBV5-1 to TRBJ1-3; unclear D gene. Looked up from germline, CDR1 is SGHRS and CDR2 is YFSETQ. V lost 5 bases to trimming and J lost 4 bases, with 7 bases between them. The CDR3 has 12 residues. Here the CDR3 DNA reads TGCGCCAGCAGTGAAGAAGGAAACACCATATATTTT. The encoded protein is CASSEEGNTIYF.

This clonotype was seen many times. The genes are TRBV6-6 and TRBJ2-7, with a weak D call TRBD1 (6 bases). Germline V gene data show CDR1 as MNHNY and CDR2 as SVGAGI (reference sequence). This CDR3 spans 11 amino acids. The V end was cut by 9 bases, the J end by 12 bases, with 18 bases between. CDR3 DNA: TGTGCCAGTAGAACGGGACAAAAACCGTACTTC. Translation: CASRTGQKPYF.

There are a few counts of this clonotype. The gene calls are TRBV4-3 and TRBJ2-3; 11 bases line up with TRBD2. V was clipped by 0 bases and J by 2 bases; unmatched bases: 7. Germline-derived CDR1 and CDR2 are LGHNA and YSLEER. The CDR3 has 18 amino acids. CDR3 residues: CASSQDRASGGITDTQYF. For the CDR3, the DNA is TGCGCCAGCAGCCAAGACAGGGCTAGCGGGGGGATCACAGATACGCAGTATTTT.

In its sample, this clonotype was seen once. The J gene is TRBJ2-1, the V gene TRBV7-2, with D perhaps being TRBD1 or TRBD2 (6 bases each). The CDR3 covers 14 residues. Germline CDR1 SGHTA, CDR2 FQGNSA. V lost 5 bases and J lost 6, with 14 bases in between. The CDR3 sequence: CASSQGGSSNEQFF. CDR3 DNA sequence: TGTGCCAGCAGCCAAGGGGGGTCAAGCAATGAGCAGTTCTTC.

The chain links TRBV5-1 to TRBJ2-1, with 8 bases that match TRBD2. CDR3 length: 14 residues. Unmatched junction bases numbered 3, after V lost 0 bases and J lost 7 bases. CDR1 SGHRS and CDR2 YFSETQ come from the germline V gene. DNA of the CDR3: TGCGCCAGCAGCTTGGAACTAGCGGTAAATGAGCAGTTCTTC. Protein sequence: CASSLELAVNEQFF.

This clonotype was counted once. The chain joins TRBV10-3 to TRBJ2-2; 7 positions match TRBD1. The trim removed 2 bases at V and 0 bases at J, leaving 12 bases unmatched. Germline lookup yields CDR1 ENHRY and CDR2 SYGVKD. CDR3 length equals 19 residues. The CDR3 bases are TGTGCCATCAGTGAGGAAAATACAGGGGCTTTTCCGAACACCGGGGAGCTGTTTTTT. Protein: CAISEENTGAFPNTGELFF.